This T cell receptor (beta chain) came from a study of blood T cell repertoires in COVID-19. Sequencing used immunoSEQ multiplex PCR; TCRdb keeps in-frame clones, though not all of them. The table includes under 350,000 clones, approximately 83% detected once. Individuals drawn from 24 US areas were roughly 18 to 89 years old. Clinical history reported by participants formed the basis on which cohorts were assigned. As concerns this clone: Other DNA sequences from this sample encode an identical CDR3 as well.

The material sequenced was PBMCs or T cells enriched from blood (not recorded which). This clonotype originated in a woman in her thirties or forties with acute COVID-19.

The CDR3: CASSRDRGNQPQHF. CDR3 bases: TGTGCCAGCAGTAGGGACAGGGGAAATCAGCCCCAGCATTTT. The V gene is TRBV2, the J gene TRBJ1-5; the match to TRBD1 covers 10 bases. Germline CDR1 is SNHLY and CDR2 is FYNNEI. V shed 5 bases and J 4 bases; nucleotides not matched to a gene: 2. This CDR3 has 14 residues.